The next 21 T cell receptor beta chains were all read from a single sample in a study of T cells expressing NK-cell markers. TCRdb re-called the 5' RACE reads and catalogs CDR3 proteins one per entry, DNA excluded. The table lists 300,000 to 500,000 distinct CDR3 sequences. The sequencing sample was made of blood T cells: a sorted CD56 or NKG2C T cell subset, CD4+ or CD8+ T cells, or bulk PBMC T cells (not recorded which). These receptor sequences come from a woman in her fifties or sixties in good health.

The chain is built from TRBV20-1 and TRBJ2-2. This CDR3 is 13 amino acids long. Germline lookup yields CDR1 DFQATT and CDR2 SNEGSKA (reference sequence). CDR3 protein: CSARKTTPGELFF.

This chain joins TRBV4-2 and TRBJ2-3; TCRdb outputs TRBD2, but without DNA this stays unchecked. The V gene's germline CDR1 is LGHNA and CDR2 YNFKEQ. This CDR3 contains 14 residues. The CDR3: CASSQAGGADTQYF.

The genes are TRBV24-1 and TRBJ2-1; as DNA is missing, the TRBD1 call by TCRdb cannot be tested. Germline V gene data show CDR1 as KGHDR and CDR2 as SFDVKD. The CDR3 has 16 residues. CDR3 amino acids: CATSDALETRSVEQFF.

The rearrangement joins TRBV12-3 or TRBV12-4 to TRBJ1-2; without DNA, the TCRdb call of TRBD1 cannot be checked. The CDR3 spans 14 residues. The chain's CDR3 is CASSPYREDYGYTF.

The rearrangement links TRBV5-1 to TRBJ2-3; TCRdb proposes TRBD2, but this gene call is untestable without DNA. Germline assignment: CDR1 SGHRS and CDR2 YFSETQ. The CDR3 length is 13 residues. CDR3 protein: CASSGSDTDTQYF.

The chain combines TRBV2 with TRBJ2-7. The CDR3 loop spans 12 amino acids. Germline V CDR1 and CDR2: SNHLY, FYNNEI. CDR3 loop: CASSLTYYEQYF. Using reference TRBV2 and TRBJ2-7 for the parts outside the CDR3, the full variable domain is EPEVTQTPSHQVTQMGQEVILRCVPISNHLYFYWYRQILGQKVEFLVSFYNNEISEKSEIFDDQFSVERPDGSNFTLKIRSTKLEDSAMYFCASSLTYYEQYFGPGTRLTVT.

The chain recombines TRBV2 with TRBJ2-5; TCRdb outputs TRBD2, but without DNA this stays unchecked. CDR3 length: 16 residues. Per the germline V gene, CDR1 is SNHLY and CDR2 is FYNNEI. Here the CDR3 reads CASRPAGLAGMETQYF.

The chain joins TRBV21-1 to TRBJ2-3; TCRdb proposes TRBD1, but this gene call is untestable without DNA. TRBV21-1 has pseudogene status. The CDR3 is 16 amino acids. CDR3 amino acids: CASSKAGMGAPDTQYF.

This chain connects TRBV28 to TRBJ2-7; absent DNA, TCRdb's TRBD1 call cannot be checked. Looked up from germline, CDR1 is MDHEN and CDR2 is SYDVKM. This CDR3 is 16 amino acids long. The CDR3: CASSSPGTDTSYEQYF.

J is TRBJ2-7 and V is TRBV18; TCRdb outputs TRBD2, but without DNA this stays unchecked. Germline V gene data show CDR1 as KGHSH and CDR2 as LQKENI. This CDR3 is built from 16 residues. The CDR3 here is CASSPREAALSYEQYF.

The chain carries TRBV29-1 and TRBJ2-2; the TCRdb call, TRBD1, lacks DNA for checking. CDR3 length equals 15 residues. The V gene's germline CDR1 is SQVTM and CDR2 ANQGSEA. The CDR3 here is CSVEEPGDGTGELFF.

This rearrangement joins TRBV24-1 to TRBJ2-1. From germline, CDR1 is KGHDR and CDR2 SFDVKD. The CDR3 totals 14 residues. CDR3 amino acids: CATSDFPSYNEQFF.

The chain recombines TRBV4-1 with TRBJ2-1; TCRdb gives TRBD2 as the D gene, but with no DNA this cannot be confirmed. Germline V gene lookup returns CDR1 MGHRA and CDR2 YSYEKL. This CDR3 region has 14 residues. The CDR3 region is CASSGRTSEDEQFF.

The rearrangement links TRBV12-3 or TRBV12-4 to TRBJ2-1; absent DNA, TCRdb's TRBD1 call cannot be checked. The CDR3 has 13 amino acids. CDR3 amino acids: CASSLAEGAEQFF.

The chain joins TRBV7-9 to TRBJ2-5. Germline CDR1 is SEHNR and CDR2 is FQNEAQ (reference sequence). The CDR3 has 15 amino acids. The CDR3 spells CASSHDGQNQETQYF.

This chain uses TRBV29-1 with TRBJ2-5; TCRdb names TRBD2, which stays unverified in the absence of DNA. Germline CDR1 reads SQVTM; CDR2 reads ANQGSEA. The CDR3 is made up of 16 amino acids. The CDR3 here is CSVEEAGTRVVETQYF.

The V gene is TRBV5-6, the J gene TRBJ2-1; TCRdb indicates TRBD2, and absent DNA this call remains unverified. The CDR3 consists of 15 residues. CDR1 SGHDT and CDR2 YYEEEE come from the germline V gene. The CDR3 loop reads CASSNTLAGGLEQFF.

The J gene is TRBJ1-2, the V gene TRBV29-1; no DNA is available, so the TRBD1 call from TCRdb remains unchecked. The CDR3 has 14 amino acids. Germline V gene lookup returns CDR1 SQVTM and CDR2 ANQGSEA. CDR3 sequence reads: CSVAQTTGPHGYTF.

The chain is built from TRBV2 and TRBJ2-7; the TCRdb D gene call, TRBD2, has no DNA to confirm it. The germline V gene encodes CDR1 SNHLY and CDR2 FYNNEI. This CDR3 is 15 amino acids long. CDR3 in amino acids: CASIVRTTVYYEQYF.

The chain uses TRBV5-1 and TRBJ2-1; as DNA is missing, the TRBD1 call by TCRdb cannot be tested. The length of the CDR3 is 15 residues. In germline, CDR1 is SGHRS, CDR2 YFSETQ. This CDR3 reads CASSLGQDYPNEQFF.

The chain couples TRBV5-1 to TRBJ1-2; the D call from TCRdb, TRBD1, cannot be confirmed without DNA. The CDR3 loop spans 15 amino acids. Germline CDR1 is SGHRS and CDR2 is YFSETQ. The CDR3 here is CASSLDEQGAFGYTF. The whole variable domain, remainder taken from reference TRBV5-1 and TRBJ1-2, is KAGVTQTPRYLIKTRGQQVTLSCSPISGHRSVSWYQQTPGQGLQFLFEYFSETQRNKGNFPGRFSGRQFSNSRSEMNVSTLELGDSALYLCASSLDEQGAFGYTFGSGTRLTVV.